This T cell receptor (beta chain) was recovered during a study of T cell responses to AZD1222 COVID-19 vaccine. Study-level points and caveats: Spike regions recognized by vaccine-associated CD4 TCRs spanned the protein, led by 160-218 and 743-854.

A remark on this clone: Its antigen is unknown.

Produced via immunoSEQ multiplex PCR; TCRdb's table is partial and in-frame only. The sample yields 120,000 to 150,000 clones, approximately 90% seen once. V lost 3 bases and J lost 7, with 16 bases in between. The germline V gene has CDR1 LNHDA and CDR2 SQIVND (reference sequence). This CDR3 is 16 amino acids long. The chain recombines TRBV19 with TRBJ1-6; D is ambiguous. The sequence was obtained from an adult who received the AZD1222 COVID-19 vaccine. The material was peripheral blood, obtained 28 days after the second AZD1222 dose. The CDR3 region has the DNA TGTGCCAGTAGTATTGTTCGGTCCCCTAACAATTCACCCCTCCACTTT. This codes for CASSIVRSPNNSPLHF.